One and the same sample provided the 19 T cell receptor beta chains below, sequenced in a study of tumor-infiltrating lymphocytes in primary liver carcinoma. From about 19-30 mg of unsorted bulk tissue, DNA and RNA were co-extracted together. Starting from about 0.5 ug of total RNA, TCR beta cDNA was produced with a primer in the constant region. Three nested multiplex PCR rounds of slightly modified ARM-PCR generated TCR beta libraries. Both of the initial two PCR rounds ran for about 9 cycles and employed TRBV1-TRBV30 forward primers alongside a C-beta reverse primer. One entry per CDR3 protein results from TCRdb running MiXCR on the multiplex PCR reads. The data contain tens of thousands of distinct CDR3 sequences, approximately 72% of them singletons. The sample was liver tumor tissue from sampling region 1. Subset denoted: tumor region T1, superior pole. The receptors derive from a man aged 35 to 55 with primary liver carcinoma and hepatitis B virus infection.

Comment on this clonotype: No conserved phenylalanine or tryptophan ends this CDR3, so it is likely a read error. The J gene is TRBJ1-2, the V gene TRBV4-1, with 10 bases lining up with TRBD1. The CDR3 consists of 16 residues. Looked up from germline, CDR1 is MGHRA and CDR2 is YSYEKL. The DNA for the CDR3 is TGCGCCAGTAGCCACGCCGGGACAGGGGATTTCGATGGCTACACCTCC. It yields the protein CASSHAGTGDFDGYTS.

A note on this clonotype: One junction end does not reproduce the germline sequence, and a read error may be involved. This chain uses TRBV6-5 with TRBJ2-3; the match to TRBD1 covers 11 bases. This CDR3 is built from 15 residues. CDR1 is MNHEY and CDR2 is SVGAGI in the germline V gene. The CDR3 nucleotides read TGTGCCAGCAGCCGGACAGGGGGCGAGTGGGATACGCGGTATTTT. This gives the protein CASSRTGGEWDTRYF.

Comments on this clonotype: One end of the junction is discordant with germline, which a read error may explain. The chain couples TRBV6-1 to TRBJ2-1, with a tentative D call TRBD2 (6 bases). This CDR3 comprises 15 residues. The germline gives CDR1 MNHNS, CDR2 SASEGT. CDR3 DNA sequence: TGTGGCAGCGCCCGACTAGGGAACTCCTACAATGAGCAGTTCTTC. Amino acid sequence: CGSARLGNSYNEQFF.

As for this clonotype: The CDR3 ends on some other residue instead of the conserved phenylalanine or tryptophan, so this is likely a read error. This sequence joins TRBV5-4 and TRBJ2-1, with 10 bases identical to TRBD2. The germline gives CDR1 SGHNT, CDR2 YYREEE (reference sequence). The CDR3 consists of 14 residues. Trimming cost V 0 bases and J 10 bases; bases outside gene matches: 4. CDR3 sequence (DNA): TGTGCCAGCAGCTTGGGACTAGCGGGTGACGAGCAGTTCCTC. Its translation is CASSLGLAGDEQFL.

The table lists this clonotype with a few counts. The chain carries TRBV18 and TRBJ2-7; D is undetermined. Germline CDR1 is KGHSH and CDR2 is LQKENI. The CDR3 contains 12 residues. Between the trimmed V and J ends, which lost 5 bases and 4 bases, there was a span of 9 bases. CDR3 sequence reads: CASSSSLYEQYF. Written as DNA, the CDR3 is TGTGCCAGCTCATCGTCATTATACGAGCAGTACTTC.

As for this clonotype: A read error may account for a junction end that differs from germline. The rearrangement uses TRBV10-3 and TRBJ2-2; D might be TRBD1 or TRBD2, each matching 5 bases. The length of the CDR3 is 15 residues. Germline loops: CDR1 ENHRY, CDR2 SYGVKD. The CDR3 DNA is TGTGCCAACGGGGCTAGCAGGTCGAACACCTGGGAGCTGTTTTTT. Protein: CANGASRSNTWELFF.

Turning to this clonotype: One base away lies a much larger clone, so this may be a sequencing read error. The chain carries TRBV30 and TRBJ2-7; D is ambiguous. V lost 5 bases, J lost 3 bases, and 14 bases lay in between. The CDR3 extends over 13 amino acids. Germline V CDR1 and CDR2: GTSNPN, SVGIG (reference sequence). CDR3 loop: CAWDRPLVYEQYF. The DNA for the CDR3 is TGTGCCTGGGATAGACCTCTAGTCTACGAGCAGTACTTC.

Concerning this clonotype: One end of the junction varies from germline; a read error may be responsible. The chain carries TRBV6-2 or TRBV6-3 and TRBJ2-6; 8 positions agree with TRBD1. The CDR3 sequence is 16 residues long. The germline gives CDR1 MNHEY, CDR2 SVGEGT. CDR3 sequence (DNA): TGTGCCAGTAGCCTCGGACAGGGTGCTGGGGCCAACGTCCTGCCTTTC. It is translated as CASSLGQGAGANVLPF.

The CDR3 loop is CAISSRNTGELFF. For the CDR3, the DNA is TGTGCCATCAGCTCCAGGAACACCGGGGAGCTGTTTTTT. This chain joins TRBV12-3 or TRBV12-4 and TRBJ2-2, with D unresolved. The V end was cut by 10 bases, the J end by 1 base, with 10 bases between. This CDR3 has 13 residues.

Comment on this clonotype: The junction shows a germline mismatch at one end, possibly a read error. CDR3: CASVISTGTQYF. CDR3 in DNA: TGTGCCAGTGTGATTAGCACAGGTACGCAGTATTTT. This rearrangement joins TRBV4-2 to TRBJ2-3, with D possibly TRBD1 on 5 matching bases. This CDR3 has 12 residues. CDR1 is LGHNA and CDR2 is YNFKEQ in the germline V gene.

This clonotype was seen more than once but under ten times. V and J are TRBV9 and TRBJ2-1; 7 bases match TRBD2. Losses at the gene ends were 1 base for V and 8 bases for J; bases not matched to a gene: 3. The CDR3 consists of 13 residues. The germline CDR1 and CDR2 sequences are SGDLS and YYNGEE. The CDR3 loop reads CASSVQGGDEQFF. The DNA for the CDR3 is TGTGCCAGCAGCGTACAGGGAGGGGATGAGCAGTTCTTC.

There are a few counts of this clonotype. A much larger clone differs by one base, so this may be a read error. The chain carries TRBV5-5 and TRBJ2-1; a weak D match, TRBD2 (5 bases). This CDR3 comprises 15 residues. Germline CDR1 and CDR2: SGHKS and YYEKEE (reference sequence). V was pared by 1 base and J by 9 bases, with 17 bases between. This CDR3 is CASSLSGRRLGEQFF. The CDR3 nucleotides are TGTGCCAGCAGCTTGTCTGGCAGGAGGTTGGGTGAGCAGTTCTTC.

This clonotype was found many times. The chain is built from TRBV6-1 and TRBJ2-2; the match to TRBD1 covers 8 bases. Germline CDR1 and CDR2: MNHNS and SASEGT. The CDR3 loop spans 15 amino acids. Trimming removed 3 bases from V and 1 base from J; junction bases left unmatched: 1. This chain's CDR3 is CASSEGQVNTGELFF. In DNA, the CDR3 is TGTGCCAGCAGTGAGGGACAGGTGAACACCGGGGAGCTGTTTTTT.

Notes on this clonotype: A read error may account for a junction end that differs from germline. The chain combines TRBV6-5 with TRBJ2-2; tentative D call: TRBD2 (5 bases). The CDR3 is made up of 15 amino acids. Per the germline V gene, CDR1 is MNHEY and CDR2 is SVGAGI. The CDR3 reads CPSSYAVDGAGDLFF. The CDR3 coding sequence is TGTCCCAGCAGTTACGCAGTGGACGGCGCCGGGGATCTGTTTTTT.

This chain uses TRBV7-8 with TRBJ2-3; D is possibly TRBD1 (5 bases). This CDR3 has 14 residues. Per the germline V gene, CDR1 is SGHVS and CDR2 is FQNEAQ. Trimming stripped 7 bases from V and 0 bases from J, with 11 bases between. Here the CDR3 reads CASIPDTSTDTQYF. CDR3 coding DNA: TGTGCCAGCATCCCGGACACCAGCACAGATACGCAGTATTTT. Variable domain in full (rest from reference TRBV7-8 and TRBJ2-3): GAGVSQSPRYKVAKRGQDVALRCDPISGHVSLFWYQQALGQGPEFLTYFQNEAQLDKSGLPSDRFFAERPEGSVSTLKIQRTQQEDSAVYLCASIPDTSTDTQYFGPGTRLTVL.

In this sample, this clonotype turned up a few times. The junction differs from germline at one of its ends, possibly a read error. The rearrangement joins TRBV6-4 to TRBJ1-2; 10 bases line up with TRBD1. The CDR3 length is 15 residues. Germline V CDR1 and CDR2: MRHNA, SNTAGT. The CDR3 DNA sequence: TGTGCCACTCGACAGGGGGCGAGTGGTAACTATGACTACACCTTC. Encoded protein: CATRQGASGNYDYTF.

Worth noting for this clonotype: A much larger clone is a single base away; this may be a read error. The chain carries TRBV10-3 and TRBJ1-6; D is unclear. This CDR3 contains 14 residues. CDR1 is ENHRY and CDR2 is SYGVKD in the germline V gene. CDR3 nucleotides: TGTGCCGTCAGTGAGGGTATCGACAATTCACCCCTCCACTTT. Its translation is CAVSEGIDNSPLHF.

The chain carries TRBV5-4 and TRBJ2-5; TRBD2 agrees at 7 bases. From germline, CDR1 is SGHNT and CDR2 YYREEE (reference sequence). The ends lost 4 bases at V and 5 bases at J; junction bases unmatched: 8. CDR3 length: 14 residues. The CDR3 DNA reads TGTGCCAGCAGCGGGGAGGGACTCGGTGAGACCCAGTACTTC. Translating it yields CASSGEGLGETQYF.

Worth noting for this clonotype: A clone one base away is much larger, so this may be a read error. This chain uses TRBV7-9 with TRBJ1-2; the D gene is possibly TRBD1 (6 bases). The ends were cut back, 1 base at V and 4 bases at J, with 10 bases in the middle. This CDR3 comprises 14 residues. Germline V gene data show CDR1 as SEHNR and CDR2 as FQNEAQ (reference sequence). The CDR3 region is CASSLEVGGYGYTF. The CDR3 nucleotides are TGTGCCAGCAGCTTAGAGGTAGGGGGCTATGGCTACACCTTC.